These 5 T cell receptor beta chains originate from one sample sequenced in a study of T cell responses to AZD1222 COVID-19 vaccine. Sequenced by immunoSEQ multiplex PCR; TCRdb stores in-frame clones only, minus some. This table holds 130,000 or so clones, approximately 92% found once. The sequences come from peripheral blood, collected on day 0 of AZD1222 vaccination. The receptors shown here come from an adult in good health.

The rearrangement joins TRBV19 to TRBJ1-1, with a weak D call TRBD1 (5 bases). Germline-derived CDR1 and CDR2 are LNHDA and SQIVND (reference sequence). V shed 10 bases and J shed 0 bases, with 15 bases lying between them. CDR3 size: 14 residues. The CDR3 nucleotides read TGTGCCACCCAGGGACGTCCAATGAACACTGAAGCTTTCTTT. It encodes CATQGRPMNTEAFF.

The V and J genes are TRBV9 and TRBJ1-6; D is unclear. The CDR3 is made up of 13 amino acids. Trimming pared 4 bases from V and 8 bases from J, leaving 10 bases between. Germline values: CDR1 SGDLS, CDR2 YYNGEE. CDR3 nucleotides: TGTGCCAGCAGCCCCTCTGGCGATTCACCCCTCCACTTT. As protein: CASSPSGDSPLHF.

The chain combines TRBV7-8 with TRBJ1-5; maybe TRBD1 (5 bases). The germline V gene encodes CDR1 SGHVS and CDR2 FQNEAQ. V lost 1 base to trimming and J lost 0 bases, with 13 bases between them. The length of the CDR3 is 17 residues. The CDR3 sequence is CASSLVLGTYSNQPQHF. The CDR3 coding sequence is TGTGCCAGCAGCTTAGTCTTGGGGACTTATAGCAATCAGCCCCAGCATTTT.

J is TRBJ2-2 and V is TRBV9, with 9 bases matching TRBD1. With V trimmed by 5 bases and J by 3 bases, 5 bases remained unmatched. Germline CDR1 and CDR2: SGDLS and YYNGEE. CDR3 size: 15 residues. The CDR3 loop is CASRDRQGDTGELFF. The CDR3 DNA sequence: TGTGCCAGCAGAGACCGACAGGGGGACACCGGGGAGCTGTTTTTT.

The CDR3 loop reads CASSYSQGRVVFF. The CDR3, as DNA: TGTGCCAGCAGTTACTCGCAGGGCAGGGTTGTTTTCTTT. V usage is TRBV6-5 and J usage is TRBJ1-1; a weak D match, TRBD1 (5 bases). The V gene's germline CDR1 is MNHEY and CDR2 SVGAGI. This CDR3 is 13 amino acids long. V lost 0 bases, J lost 13 bases, and 15 bases lay in between.